The clone carrying this T cell receptor beta chain was seen a few times. No antigen is known for it. The sample is drawn from a study of T cells after posttransplantation cyclophosphamide. The study's findings and limits: Later post-transplant blood repertoires were often dominated by donor CD8+ memory clones. Tissue-infiltrating T cells from skin or gut overlapped little with blood T cells. After PTCy, TRB diversity resembled that of CNI/methotrexate controls.

Cyclophosphamide on days +3 and +4 followed busulfan-fludarabine conditioning and a marrow graft. Generated by immunoSEQ multiplex PCR, the TCRdb table keeps only in-frame clones and is missing some. The table has 15,000 to 20,000 clones, roughly 81% seen once. CDR3 size: 15 residues. CDR1 ENHRY and CDR2 SYGVKD come from the germline V gene. V was cut by 4 bases and J by 7 bases, with 19 bases left in between. The chain couples TRBV10-3 to TRBJ2-5, with D tentatively TRBD1 (6 bases). The TCR comes from a female patient between 40 and 55 years old who received an allogeneic stem cell transplant from a related donor, was CMV-positive, and had no GVHD. Some T cells here may be from the graft donor. This specimen consisted of CD8+ T cells sorted from PBMCs, obtained roughly 2,000 days after a stem cell transplant with posttransplant cyclophosphamide. CDR3 sequence: CAISAPEGGGGTQYF. The CDR3 nucleotides read TGTGCCATCAGTGCCCCGGAAGGGGGTGGGGGGACCCAGTACTTC.